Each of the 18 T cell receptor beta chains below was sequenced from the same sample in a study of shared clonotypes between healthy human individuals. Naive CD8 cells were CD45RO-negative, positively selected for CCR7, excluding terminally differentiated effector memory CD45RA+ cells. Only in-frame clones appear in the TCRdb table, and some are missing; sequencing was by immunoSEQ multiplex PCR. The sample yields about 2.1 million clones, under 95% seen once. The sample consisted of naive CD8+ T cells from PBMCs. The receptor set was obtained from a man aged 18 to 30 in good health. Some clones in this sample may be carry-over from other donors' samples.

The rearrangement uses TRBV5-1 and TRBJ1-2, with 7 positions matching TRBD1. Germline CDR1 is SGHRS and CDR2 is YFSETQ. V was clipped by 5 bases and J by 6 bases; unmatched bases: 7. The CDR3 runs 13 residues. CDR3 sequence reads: CASREGAQDGYTF. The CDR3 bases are TGCGCCAGCAGGGAGGGGGCGCAGGATGGCTACACCTTC.

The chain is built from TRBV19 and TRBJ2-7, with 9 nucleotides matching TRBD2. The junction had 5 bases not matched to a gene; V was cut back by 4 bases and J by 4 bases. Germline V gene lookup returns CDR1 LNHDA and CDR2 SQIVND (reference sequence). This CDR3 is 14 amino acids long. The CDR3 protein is CASSTLAGLYEQYF. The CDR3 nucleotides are TGTGCCAGTAGTACGCTAGCGGGACTATACGAGCAGTACTTC.

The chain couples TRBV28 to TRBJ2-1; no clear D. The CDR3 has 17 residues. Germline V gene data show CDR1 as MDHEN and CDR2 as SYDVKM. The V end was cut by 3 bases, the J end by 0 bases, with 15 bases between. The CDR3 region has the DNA TGTGCCAGCAGTTTCTCGTACGGGTCAAGCTCCTACAATGAGCAGTTCTTC. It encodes CASSFSYGSSSYNEQFF.

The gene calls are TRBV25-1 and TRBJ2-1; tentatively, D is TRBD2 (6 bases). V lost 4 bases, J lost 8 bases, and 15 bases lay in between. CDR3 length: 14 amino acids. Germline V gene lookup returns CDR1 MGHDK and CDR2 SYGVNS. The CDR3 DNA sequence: TGTGCCAGCAGTGGGCGGGACGGCGGCGATGAGCAGTTCTTC. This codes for CASSGRDGGDEQFF.

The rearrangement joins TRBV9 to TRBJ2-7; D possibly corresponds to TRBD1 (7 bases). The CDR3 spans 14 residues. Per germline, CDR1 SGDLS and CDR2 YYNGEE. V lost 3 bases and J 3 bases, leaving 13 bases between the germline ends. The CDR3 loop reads CASSEEGAGYEQYF. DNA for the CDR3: TGTGCCAGCAGCGAGGAGGGGGCAGGCTACGAGCAGTACTTC.

CDR3 residues: CATLKQGDTYEQYF. In nucleotides, the CDR3 is TGTGCCACCTTAAAACAGGGGGATACCTACGAGCAGTACTTC. The V and J genes are TRBV6-1 and TRBJ2-7; 8 bases are shared with TRBD1. Germline CDR1 reads MNHNS; CDR2 reads SASEGT. The CDR3 sequence is 14 residues long. V trimming: 10 bases; J trimming: 2 bases; junction bases outside the gene matches: 10.

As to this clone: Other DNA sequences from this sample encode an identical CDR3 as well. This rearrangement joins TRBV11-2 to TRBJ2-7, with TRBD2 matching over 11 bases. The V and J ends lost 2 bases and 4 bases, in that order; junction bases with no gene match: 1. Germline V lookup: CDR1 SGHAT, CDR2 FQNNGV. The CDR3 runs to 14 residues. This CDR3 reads CASSLTSGRYEQYF. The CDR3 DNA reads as TGTGCCAGCAGCTTAACTAGCGGGAGATACGAGCAGTACTTC.

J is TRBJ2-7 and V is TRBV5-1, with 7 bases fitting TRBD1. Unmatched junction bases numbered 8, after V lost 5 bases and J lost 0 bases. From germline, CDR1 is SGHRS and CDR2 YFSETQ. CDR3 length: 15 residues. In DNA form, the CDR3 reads TGCGCCAGCAGGGGAGCGACAGGGACCTCCTACGAGCAGTACTTC. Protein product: CASRGATGTSYEQYF.

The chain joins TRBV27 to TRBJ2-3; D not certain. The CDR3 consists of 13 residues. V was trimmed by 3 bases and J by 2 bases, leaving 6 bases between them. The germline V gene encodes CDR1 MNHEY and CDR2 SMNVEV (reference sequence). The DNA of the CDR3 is TGTGCCAGCAGTTTGGCCATCACAGATACGCAGTATTTT. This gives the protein CASSLAITDTQYF.

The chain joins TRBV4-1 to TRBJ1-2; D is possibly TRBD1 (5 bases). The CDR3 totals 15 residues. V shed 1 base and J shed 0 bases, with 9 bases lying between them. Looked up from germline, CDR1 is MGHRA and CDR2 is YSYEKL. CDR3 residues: CASSQGTFANYGYTF. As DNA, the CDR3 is TGCGCCAGCAGCCAAGGGACATTTGCTAACTATGGCTACACCTTC.

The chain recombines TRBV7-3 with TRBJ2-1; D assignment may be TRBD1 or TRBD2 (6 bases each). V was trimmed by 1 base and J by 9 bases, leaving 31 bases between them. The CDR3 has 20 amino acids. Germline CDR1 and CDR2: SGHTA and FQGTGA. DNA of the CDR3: TGTGCCAGCAGCTTAAAGGGGCTAGCTACAAAGACGAGAGGGGGGAGTGAGCAGTTCTTC. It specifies CASSLKGLATKTRGGSEQFF. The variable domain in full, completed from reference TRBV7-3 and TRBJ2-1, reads GAGVSQTPSNKVTEKGKYVELRCDPISGHTALYWYRQSLGQGPEFLIYFQGTGAADDSGLPNDRFFAVRPEGSVSTLKIQRTERGDSAVYLCASSLKGLATKTRGGSEQFFGPGTRLTVL.

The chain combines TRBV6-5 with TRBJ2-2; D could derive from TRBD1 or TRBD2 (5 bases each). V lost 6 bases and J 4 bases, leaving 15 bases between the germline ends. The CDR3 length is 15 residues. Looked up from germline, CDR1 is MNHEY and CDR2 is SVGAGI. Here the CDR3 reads CASSAGTLITGELFF. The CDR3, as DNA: TGTGCCAGCAGCGCCGGGACCCTAATCACCGGGGAGCTGTTTTTT.

The CDR3 is CASSQVLNTIYF. DNA of the CDR3: TGTGCCAGCAGCCAAGTCCTAAACACCATATATTTT. V gene TRBV7-9 combines with J gene TRBJ1-3, with D unclear. V shed 5 bases and J shed 6 bases, with 8 bases lying between them. The CDR3 runs to 12 residues. Germline CDR1 and CDR2: SEHNR and FQNEAQ (reference sequence).

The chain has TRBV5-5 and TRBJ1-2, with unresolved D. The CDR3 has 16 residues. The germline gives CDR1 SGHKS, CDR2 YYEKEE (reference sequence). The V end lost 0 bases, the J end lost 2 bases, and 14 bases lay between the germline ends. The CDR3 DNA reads TGTGCCAGCAGCTTGGCTTCGACCCGAGTGAACTATGGCTACACCTTC. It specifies CASSLASTRVNYGYTF.

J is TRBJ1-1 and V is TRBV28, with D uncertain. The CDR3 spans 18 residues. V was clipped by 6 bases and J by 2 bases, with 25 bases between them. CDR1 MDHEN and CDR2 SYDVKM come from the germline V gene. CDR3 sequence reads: CASSTLRESLFENTEAFF. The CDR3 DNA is TGTGCCAGCAGCACCCTCCGGGAAAGTCTTTTCGAAAACACTGAAGCTTTCTTT.

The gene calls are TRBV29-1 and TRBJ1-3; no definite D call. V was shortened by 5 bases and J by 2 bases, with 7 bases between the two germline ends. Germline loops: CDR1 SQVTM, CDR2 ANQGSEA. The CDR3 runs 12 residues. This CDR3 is CSVLLPGNTIYF. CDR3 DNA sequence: TGCAGCGTTCTGTTACCTGGAAACACCATATATTTT.

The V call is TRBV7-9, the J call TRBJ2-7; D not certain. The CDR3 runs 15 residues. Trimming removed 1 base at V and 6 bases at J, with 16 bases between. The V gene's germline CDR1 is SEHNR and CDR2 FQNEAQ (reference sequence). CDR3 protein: CASSLGKGRPAEQYF. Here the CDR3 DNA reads TGTGCCAGCAGCTTAGGAAAAGGGCGGCCGGCCGAGCAGTACTTC.

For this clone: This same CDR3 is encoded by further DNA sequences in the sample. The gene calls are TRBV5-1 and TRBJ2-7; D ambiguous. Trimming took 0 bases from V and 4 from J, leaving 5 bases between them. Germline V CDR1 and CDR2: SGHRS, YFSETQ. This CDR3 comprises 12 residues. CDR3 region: CASSLGGYEQYF. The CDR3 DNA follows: TGCGCCAGCAGCTTGGGCGGATACGAGCAGTACTTC.